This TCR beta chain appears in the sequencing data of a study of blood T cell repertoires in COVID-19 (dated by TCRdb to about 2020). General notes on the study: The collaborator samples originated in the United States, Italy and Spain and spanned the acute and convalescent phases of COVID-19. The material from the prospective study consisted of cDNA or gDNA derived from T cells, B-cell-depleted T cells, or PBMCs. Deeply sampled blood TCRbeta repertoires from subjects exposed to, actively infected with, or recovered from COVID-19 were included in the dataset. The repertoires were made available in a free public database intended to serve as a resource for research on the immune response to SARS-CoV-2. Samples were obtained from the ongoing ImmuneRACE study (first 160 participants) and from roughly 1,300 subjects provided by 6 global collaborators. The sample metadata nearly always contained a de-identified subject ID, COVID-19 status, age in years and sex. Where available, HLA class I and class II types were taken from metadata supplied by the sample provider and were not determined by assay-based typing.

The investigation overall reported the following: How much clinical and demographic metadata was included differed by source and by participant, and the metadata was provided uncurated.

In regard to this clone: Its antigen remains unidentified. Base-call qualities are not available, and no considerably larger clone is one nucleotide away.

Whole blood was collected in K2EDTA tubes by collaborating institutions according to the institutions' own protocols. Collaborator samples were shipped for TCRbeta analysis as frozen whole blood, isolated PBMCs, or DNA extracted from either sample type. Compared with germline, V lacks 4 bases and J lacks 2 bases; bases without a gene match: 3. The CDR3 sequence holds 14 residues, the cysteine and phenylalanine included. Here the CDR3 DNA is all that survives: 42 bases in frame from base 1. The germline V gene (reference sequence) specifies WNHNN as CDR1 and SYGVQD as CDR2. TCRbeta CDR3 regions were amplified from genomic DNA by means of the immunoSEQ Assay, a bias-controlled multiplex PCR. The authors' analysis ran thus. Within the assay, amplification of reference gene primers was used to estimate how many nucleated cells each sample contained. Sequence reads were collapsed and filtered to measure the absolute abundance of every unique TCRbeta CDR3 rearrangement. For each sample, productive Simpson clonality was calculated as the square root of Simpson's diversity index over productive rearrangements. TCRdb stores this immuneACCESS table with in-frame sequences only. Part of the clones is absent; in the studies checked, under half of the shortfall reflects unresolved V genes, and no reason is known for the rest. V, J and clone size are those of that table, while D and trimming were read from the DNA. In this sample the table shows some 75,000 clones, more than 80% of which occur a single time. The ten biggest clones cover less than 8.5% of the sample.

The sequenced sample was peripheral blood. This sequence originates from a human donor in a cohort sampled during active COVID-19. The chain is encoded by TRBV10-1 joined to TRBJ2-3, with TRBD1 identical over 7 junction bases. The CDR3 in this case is CASSGQGTTDTQYF. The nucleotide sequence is TGCGCCAGCAGTGGACAGGGTACCACAGATACGCAGTATTTT.